A selection of T cell receptor delta chains follows, all from one sample in a study of Vδ1+ human thymocytes. TCRdb processed the multiplex PCR reads again with the CATT caller. The top ten hold roughly 0.5% of the sample, which has more than 50,000 delta-chain clones, approximately 15% seen once. The sequenced sample consisted of Vdelta1+ gamma-delta thymocytes from the thymus. The receptor source for this set is a boy in the first two years of life who had congenital heart surgery. Both conserved end residues are part of each CDR3. The D gene is left open where the match is weak. Only part of the rows carry a size: once, few, many, or a class if the clone is expanded.

v_gene	d_gene	j_gene	abundance	CDR3aa	CDR3nt
TRDV1	TRDD3	TRDJ1	-	CALGGPCTGDLNTDKLIF	TGTGCTCTTGGGGGACCCTGTACTGGGGATCTTAACACCGATAAACTCATCTTT
TRDV1	-	TRDJ1	few	CALGELEPMGDTDKLIF	TGTGCTCTTGGGGAATTAGAGCCTATGGGGGACACCGATAAACTCATCTTT
TRDV1	TRDD2	TRDJ1	-	CALGERNSYSRGGIDKLIF	TGTGCTCTTGGGGAGCGGAATTCCTACAGCCGAGGCGGAATCGATAAACTCATCTTT
TRDV1	TRDD3	TRDJ1	few	CALGEPSVRYWGIKLIF	TGTGCTCTTGGGGAACCTAGCGTCCGGTACTGGGGGATTAAACTCATCTTT
TRDV1	TRDD2	TRDJ1	-	CALGGHLPTEPYTDKLIF	TGTGCTCTTGGGGGCCACCTTCCTACTGAGCCGTACACCGATAAACTCATCTTT
TRDV1	TRDD3	TRDJ1	-	CALGALDLRRRFWGISTDKLIF	TGTGCTCTTGGGGCCCTAGACCTACGTAGACGGTTCTGGGGGATTTCCACCGATAAACTCATCTTT
TRDV1	TRDD3	TRDJ1	few	CALGEVRSYVFTGGYRDKLIF	TGTGCTCTTGGGGAAGTTAGGTCCTACGTTTTTACTGGGGGATACCGCGATAAACTCATCTTT
TRDV1	TRDD3	TRDJ1	few	CALGRFPGWGIIDKLIF	TGTGCTCTTGGGAGATTTCCGGGGTGGGGGATCATCGATAAACTCATCTTT
TRDV1	TRDD3	TRDJ1	few	CALGVRDSPSWGIRLMTDKLIF	TGTGCTCTTGGGGTACGGGATTCCCCCTCCTGGGGGATACGCCTAATGACCGATAAACTCATCTTT
TRDV1	-	TRDJ1	few	CALGEVFLLWDKDLYTDKLIF	TGTGCTCTTGGGGAAGTTTTCCTATTGTGGGATAAGGATCTTTACACCGATAAACTCATCTTT
TRDV1	-	TRDJ1	few	CALGEGRTDVLGYTDKLIF	TGTGCTCTTGGGGAAGGACGGACCGACGTACTGGGTTACACCGATAAACTCATCTTT
TRDV1	-	TRDJ1	few	CALGELSPPREAKLIF	TGTGCTCTTGGGGAACTCTCACCCCCGCGGGAGGCTAAACTCATCTTT
TRDV1	TRDD3	TRDJ1	-	CALGGVLRSWGITTGDKLIF	TGTGCTCTTGGGGGCGTCCTACGTAGCTGGGGGATAACGACGGGCGATAAACTCATCTTT
TRDV1	TRDD3	TRDJ1	few	CALGERSGWGIGYTDKLIF	TGTGCTCTTGGGGAAAGGTCCGGCTGGGGGATCGGGTACACCGATAAACTCATCTTT
TRDV2	TRDD3	TRDJ1	-	CACDPRGDNELIF	TGTGCCTGTGACCCCAGGGGGGATAATGAACTCATCTTT
TRDV1	-	TRDJ1	-	CALGDNTYSGDPDKLIF	TGTGCTCTTGGGGACAACACCTACTCTGGGGATCCCGATAAACTCATCTTT
TRDV1	-	TRDJ1	-	CALGEKPSLYLSRADKLIF	TGTGCTCTTGGGGAGAAGCCTTCGCTATATCTCTCTCGAGCTGATAAACTCATCTTT
TRDV1	TRDD3	TRDJ1	-	CALGEPVLMASCSHTGGYGDKLIF	TGTGCTCTTGGGGAACCCGTTTTAATGGCCTCTTGCTCTCATACTGGGGGATATGGCGATAAACTCATCTTT
TRDV1	TRDD3	TRDJ1	-	CALGEAPFVCRQLGDTIYTDKLIF	TGTGCTCTTGGGGAAGCACCCTTCGTTTGCAGACAACTGGGGGATACTATTTACACCGATAAACTCATCTTT
TRDV1	TRDD3	TRDJ1	few	CALGPPSSLRGGFHDKLIF	TGTGCTCTTGGGCCGCCCTCTTCTCTGCGTGGGGGATTCCACGATAAACTCATCTTT
TRDV1	TRDD3	TRDJ1	-	CALGLRRASYYWGIYTDKLIF	TGTGCTCTTGGGCTACGTCGGGCTTCCTATTACTGGGGGATCTACACCGATAAACTCATCTTT
TRDV2	-	TRDJ1	few	CACDTGPFGKLIF	TGTGCCTGTGACACCGGCCCTTTCGGTAAACTCATCTTT
TRDV3	-	TRDJ1	-	CAGPPLPNWGRSGWTDKLIF	TGTGCCGGTCCACCCCTTCCTAACTGGGGGAGATCCGGCTGGACCGATAAACTCATCTTT